Each of the 9 T cell receptor beta chains below was sequenced from the same sample in a study of tumor and adjacent non-tumor tissue in lung cancer. RNA was extracted from bulk tissue without any cell sorting. More than 3 cm separated this lung sample from the edge of the tumor. TCRbeta libraries were built with three rounds of nested PCR, modified from ARM-PCR. TCRdb recomputed calls from the multiplex PCR reads with MiXCR, one row per CDR3 protein. The sample lists 98,000 or so distinct CDR3 sequences, around three quarters seen once, with around 30% in the top ten. Sample: distant non-tumor lung tissue. These receptors were collected from a man aged 55 to 70 with small cell lung cancer.

Remarks on this clonotype: At one of its ends the junction is not consistent with the germline gene, which may arise from a read error. The chain employs TRBV11-2 and TRBJ2-5; D is unresolved. Germline assignment: CDR1 SGHAT and CDR2 FQNNGV. The CDR3 length is 11 residues. CDR3 DNA sequence: TGTGCCAGCAGTCAGCCGGAGACCCACTACTTC. Translated: CASSQPETHYF.

The chain couples TRBV29-1 to TRBJ2-1, with D tentatively TRBD1 (6 bases). The V gene's germline CDR1 is SQVTM and CDR2 ANQGSEA. This CDR3 spans 13 amino acids. The CDR3 here is CGDMTGTYNEQFF. CDR3 DNA sequence: TGCGGCGACATGACAGGTACCTACAATGAGCAGTTCTTC.

Note on this clonotype: One end of the junction varies from germline; a read error may be responsible. V gene TRBV29-1 combines with J gene TRBJ2-7; TRBD1 agrees at 7 bases. CDR1 is SQVTM, CDR2 ANQGSEA, per germline. The CDR3 has 13 amino acids. CDR3 residues: CSVGTGPGIEQCF. CDR3 nucleotides: TGCAGCGTTGGGACAGGACCGGGAATCGAGCAGTGTTTC.

Comments on this clonotype: The junction and the germline gene differ at one end; a read error may be behind it. The gene calls are TRBV11-2 and TRBJ2-1; TRBD2 might be the D (6 bases). Germline CDR1 and CDR2: SGHAT and FQNNGV. The CDR3 runs to 15 residues. The CDR3 protein is CASSLLGRDQGKQLF. For the CDR3, the DNA is TGTGCCAGTAGCTTACTGGGGCGGGATCAGGGTAAGCAGCTCTTC.

This clonotype was observed a handful of times. A clone one base away is much larger, so this may be a read error. CDR3 bases: TGTGCCAGCAGCCAGGGGACTAGCGGAGCGGGGGGCACCGGGGAGCCGTTTTTT. Translated: CASSQGTSGAGGTGEPFF. The rearrangement uses TRBV4-2 and TRBJ2-2, with 11 bases fitting TRBD2. This CDR3 has 18 amino acids. CDR1 is LGHNA, CDR2 YNFKEQ, per germline.

A note on this clonotype: In this CDR3 the conserved last residue, phenylalanine or tryptophan, is missing, so a read error is likely. This chain joins TRBV5-4 and TRBJ1-1; 10 nucleotides align to TRBD1. CDR1 is SGHNT, CDR2 YYREEE, per germline (reference sequence). Trimming removed 1 base from V and 0 bases from J; junction bases left unmatched: 6. The CDR3 runs to 17 residues. The CDR3 DNA follows: TGTGCCAGCAGCTTGCGGGGGACAGGGGTCATGAACACTGAAGCTTTCTAT. Encoded protein: CASSLRGTGVMNTEAFY.

The chain uses TRBV6-2 or TRBV6-3 and TRBJ2-7, with D maybe TRBD1 (5 bases). Trimming took 0 bases from V and 12 from J, leaving 15 bases between them. Germline assignment: CDR1 MNHEY and CDR2 SVGEGT. CDR3 length: 13 amino acids. The CDR3 sequence is CASSYSREGERYV. The CDR3 nucleotides are TGTGCCAGCAGTTACTCCAGGGAAGGCGAAAGGTACGTC.

About this clonotype itself: Sequence at one end of the junction differs from germline and may be a read error. The V call is TRBV5-1, the J call TRBJ2-2, with D perhaps TRBD2 (5 bases). The CDR3 has 12 residues. CDR1 and CDR2 from the germline V gene are SGHRS and YFSETQ. The CDR3 sequence: CSSSWGAGELFF. The CDR3 DNA reads as TGTTCCAGCAGCTGGGGAGCCGGGGAGCTGTTTTTT. The full variable domain, rest sourced from reference TRBV5-1 and TRBJ2-2, is KAGVTQTPRYLIKTRGQQVTLSCSPISGHRSVSWYQQTPGQGLQFLFEYFSETQRNKGNFPGRFSGRQFSNSRSEMNVSTLELGDSALYLCSSSWGAGELFFGEGSRLTVL.

As to this clonotype: A read error may produce the germline difference seen at one junction end. This chain joins TRBV6-6 and TRBJ1-3; D may be TRBD1 (6 bases). CDR3 length: 15 amino acids. Germline V gene lookup returns CDR1 MNHNY and CDR2 SVGAGI (reference sequence). CDR3 in DNA: TGTTCCAGCAGTTTGTCCACAGGGTCAGAAAACACCATATATTTT. It translates to CSSSLSTGSENTIYF.